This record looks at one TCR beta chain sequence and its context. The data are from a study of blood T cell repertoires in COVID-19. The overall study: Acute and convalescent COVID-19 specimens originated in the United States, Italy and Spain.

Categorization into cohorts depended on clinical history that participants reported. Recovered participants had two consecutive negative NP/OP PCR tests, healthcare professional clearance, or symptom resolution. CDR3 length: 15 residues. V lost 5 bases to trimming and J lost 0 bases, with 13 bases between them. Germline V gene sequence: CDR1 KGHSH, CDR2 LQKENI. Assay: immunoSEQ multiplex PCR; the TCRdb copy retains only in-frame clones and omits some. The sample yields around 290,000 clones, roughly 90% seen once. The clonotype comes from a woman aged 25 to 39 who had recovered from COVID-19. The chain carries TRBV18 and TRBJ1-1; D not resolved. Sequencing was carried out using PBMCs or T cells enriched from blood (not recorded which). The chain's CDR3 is CASSKSEVLNTEAFF. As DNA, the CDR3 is TGTGCCAGCTCAAAATCTGAGGTGTTGAACACTGAAGCTTTCTTT.